This TCR beta chain was found in a study of cytomegalovirus exposure and HLA in healthy donors. Regarding the study as a whole: Sequencing depth across donors, presence/absence analyses assumed, was roughly uniform. Being productive about 90% or about 30% of the time was typical of most TCR beta V segments in an earlier analysis.

Note on this clone: Its antigen is currently unknown.

This CDR3 has 12 residues. The germline V gene encodes CDR1 SEHNR and CDR2 FQNEAQ (reference sequence). V lost 4 bases, J lost 3 bases, and 6 bases lay in between. PCR involved 60 Vbeta and 13 Jbeta primers. Per the study methods: A later analysis counted about 80 million unique TCR beta chains, some 11 million shared. Generated by immunoSEQ multiplex PCR, the TCRdb table keeps only in-frame clones and is missing some. The DNA gave D and trimming, while V, J and clone size come from that table. The profile shows about 200,000 clones, 79% of them singletons. This clonotype originated in a girl aged 10-17 years in good health and CMV-seropositive. Input material: PBMCs. This chain joins TRBV7-9 and TRBJ1-1; D is unresolved. CDR3 sequence: CASSSRYTEAFF. The CDR3 coding sequence is TGTGCCAGCAGCTCCCGGTACACTGAAGCTTTCTTT.